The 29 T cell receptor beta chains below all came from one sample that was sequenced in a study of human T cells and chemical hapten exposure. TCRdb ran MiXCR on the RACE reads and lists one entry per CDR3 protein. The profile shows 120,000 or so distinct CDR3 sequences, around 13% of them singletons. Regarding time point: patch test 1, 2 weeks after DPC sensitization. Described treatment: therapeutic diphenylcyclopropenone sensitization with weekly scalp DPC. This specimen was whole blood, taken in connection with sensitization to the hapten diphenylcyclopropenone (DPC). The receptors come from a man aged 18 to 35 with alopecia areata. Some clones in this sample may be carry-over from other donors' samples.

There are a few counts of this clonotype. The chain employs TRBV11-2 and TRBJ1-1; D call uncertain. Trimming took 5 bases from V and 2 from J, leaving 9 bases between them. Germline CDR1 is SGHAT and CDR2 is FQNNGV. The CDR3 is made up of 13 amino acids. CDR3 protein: CASSRWSNTEAFF. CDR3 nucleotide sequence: TGTGCCAGCAGCCGGTGGAGCAACACTGAAGCTTTCTTT.

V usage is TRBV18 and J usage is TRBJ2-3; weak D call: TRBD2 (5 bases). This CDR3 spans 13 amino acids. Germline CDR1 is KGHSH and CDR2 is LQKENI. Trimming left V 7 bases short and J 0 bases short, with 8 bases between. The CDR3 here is CASFTGSTDTQYF. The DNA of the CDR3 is TGTGCCAGCTTCACGGGGAGCACAGATACGCAGTATTTT.

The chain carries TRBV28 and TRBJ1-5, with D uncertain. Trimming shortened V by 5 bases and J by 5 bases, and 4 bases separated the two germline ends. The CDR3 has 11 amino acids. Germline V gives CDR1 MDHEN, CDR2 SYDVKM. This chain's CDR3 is CASSTYQPQHF. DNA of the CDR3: TGTGCCAGCAGTACCTATCAGCCCCAGCATTTT.

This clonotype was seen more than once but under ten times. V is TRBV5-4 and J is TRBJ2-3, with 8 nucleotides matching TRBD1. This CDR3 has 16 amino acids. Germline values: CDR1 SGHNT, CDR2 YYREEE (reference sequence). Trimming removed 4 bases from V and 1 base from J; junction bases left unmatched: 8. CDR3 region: CASSRLLTGGTDTQYF. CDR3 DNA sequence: TGTGCCAGCAGCCGACTCCTGACAGGGGGCACAGATACGCAGTATTTT.

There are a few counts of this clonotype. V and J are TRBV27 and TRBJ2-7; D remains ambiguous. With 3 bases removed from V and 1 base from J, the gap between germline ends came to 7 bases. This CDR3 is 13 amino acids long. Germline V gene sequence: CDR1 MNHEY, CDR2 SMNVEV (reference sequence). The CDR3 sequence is CASSFSISYEQYF. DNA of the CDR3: TGTGCCAGCAGTTTTTCCATTTCCTACGAGCAGTACTTC.

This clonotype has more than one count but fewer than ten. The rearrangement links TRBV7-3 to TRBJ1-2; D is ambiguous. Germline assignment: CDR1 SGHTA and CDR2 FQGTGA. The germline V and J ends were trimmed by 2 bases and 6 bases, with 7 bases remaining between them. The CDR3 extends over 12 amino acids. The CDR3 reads CASSLDQHGYTF. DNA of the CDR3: TGTGCCAGCAGCTTAGACCAGCATGGCTACACCTTC.

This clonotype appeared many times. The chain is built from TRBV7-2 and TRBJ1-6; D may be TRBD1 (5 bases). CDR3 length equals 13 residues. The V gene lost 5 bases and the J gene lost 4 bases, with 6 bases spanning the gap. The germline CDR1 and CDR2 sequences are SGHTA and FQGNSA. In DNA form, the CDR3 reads TGTGCCAGCAGCGACAGATATAATTCACCCCTCCACTTT. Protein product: CASSDRYNSPLHF.

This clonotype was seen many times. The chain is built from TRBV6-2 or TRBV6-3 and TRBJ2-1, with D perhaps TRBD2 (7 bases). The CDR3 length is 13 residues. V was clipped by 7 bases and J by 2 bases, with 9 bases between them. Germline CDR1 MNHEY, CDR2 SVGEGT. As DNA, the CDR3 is TGTGCCAGCAAGGGGGGGGCCTACAATGAGCAGTTCTTC. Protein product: CASKGGAYNEQFF.

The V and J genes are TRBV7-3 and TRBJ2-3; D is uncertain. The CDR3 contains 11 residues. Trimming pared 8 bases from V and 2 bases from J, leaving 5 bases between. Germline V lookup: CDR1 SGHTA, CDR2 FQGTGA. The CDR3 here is CASGDTDTQYF. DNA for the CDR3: TGTGCCAGCGGAGACACAGATACGCAGTATTTT. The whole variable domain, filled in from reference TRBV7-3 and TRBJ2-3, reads GAGVSQTPSNKVTEKGKYVELRCDPISGHTALYWYRQSLGQGPEFLIYFQGTGAADDSGLPNDRFFAVRPEGSVSTLKIQRTERGDSAVYLCASGDTDTQYFGPGTRLTVL.

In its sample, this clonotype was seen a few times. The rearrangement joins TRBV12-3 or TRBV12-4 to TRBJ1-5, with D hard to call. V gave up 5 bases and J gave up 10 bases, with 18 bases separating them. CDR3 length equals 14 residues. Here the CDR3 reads CASSQTTNPTPQHF. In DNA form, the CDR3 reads TGTGCCAGCAGTCAGACGACAAATCCAACTCCCCAGCATTTT.

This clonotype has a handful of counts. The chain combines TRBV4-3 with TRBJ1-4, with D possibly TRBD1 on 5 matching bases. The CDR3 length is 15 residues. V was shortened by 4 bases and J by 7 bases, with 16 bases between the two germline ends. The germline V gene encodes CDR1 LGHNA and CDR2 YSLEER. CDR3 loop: CASSRLGTGGEKLFF. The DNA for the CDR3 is TGCGCCAGCAGCCGCCTGGGGACCGGAGGTGAAAAACTGTTTTTT.

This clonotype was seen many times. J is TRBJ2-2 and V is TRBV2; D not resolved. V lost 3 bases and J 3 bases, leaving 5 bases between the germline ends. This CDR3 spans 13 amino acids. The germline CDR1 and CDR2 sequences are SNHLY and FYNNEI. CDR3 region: CASSDRYTGELFF. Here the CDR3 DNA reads TGTGCCAGCAGTGATCGGTACACCGGGGAGCTGTTTTTT. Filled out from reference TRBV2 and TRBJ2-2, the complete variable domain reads EPEVTQTPSHQVTQMGQEVILRCVPISNHLYFYWYRQILGQKVEFLVSFYNNEISEKSEIFDDQFSVERPDGSNFTLKIRSTKLEDSAMYFCASSDRYTGELFFGEGSRLTVL.

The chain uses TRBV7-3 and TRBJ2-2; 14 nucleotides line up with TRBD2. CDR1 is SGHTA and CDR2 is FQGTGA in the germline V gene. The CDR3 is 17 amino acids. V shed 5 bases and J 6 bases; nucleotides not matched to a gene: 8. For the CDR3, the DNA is TGTGCCAGCAGCCCCCAGGGGACTAGCGGGAGCGCCGGGGAGCTGTTTTTT. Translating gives CASSPQGTSGSAGELFF.

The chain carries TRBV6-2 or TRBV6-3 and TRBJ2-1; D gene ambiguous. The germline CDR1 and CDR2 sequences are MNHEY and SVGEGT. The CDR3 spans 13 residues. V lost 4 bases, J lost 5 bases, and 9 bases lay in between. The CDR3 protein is CASSSYSNNEQFF. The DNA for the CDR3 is TGTGCCAGCAGTTCGTACAGCAACAATGAGCAGTTCTTC.

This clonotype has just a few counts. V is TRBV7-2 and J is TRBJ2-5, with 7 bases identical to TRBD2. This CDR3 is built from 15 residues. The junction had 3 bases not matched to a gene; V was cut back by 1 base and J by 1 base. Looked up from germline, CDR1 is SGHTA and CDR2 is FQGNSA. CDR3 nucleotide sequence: TGTGCCAGCAGCTTAGTAGCGGGCCCCCAAGAGACCCAGTACTTC. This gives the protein CASSLVAGPQETQYF.

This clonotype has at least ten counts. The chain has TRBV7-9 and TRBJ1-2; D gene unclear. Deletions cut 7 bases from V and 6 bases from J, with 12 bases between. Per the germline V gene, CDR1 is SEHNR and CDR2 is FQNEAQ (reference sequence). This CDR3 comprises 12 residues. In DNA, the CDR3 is TGTGCCAGCACTAACAAGGACCATGGCTACACCTTC. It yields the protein CASTNKDHGYTF.

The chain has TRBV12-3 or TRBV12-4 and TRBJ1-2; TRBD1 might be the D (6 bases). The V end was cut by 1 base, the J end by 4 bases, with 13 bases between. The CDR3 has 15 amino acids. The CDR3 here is CASSLGRGLVYGYTF. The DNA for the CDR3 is TGTGCCAGCAGTTTAGGCAGGGGCCTGGTCTATGGCTACACCTTC.

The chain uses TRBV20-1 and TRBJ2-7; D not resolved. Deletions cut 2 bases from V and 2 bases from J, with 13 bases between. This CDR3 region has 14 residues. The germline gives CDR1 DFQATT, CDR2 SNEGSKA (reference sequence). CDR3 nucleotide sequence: TGCAGTGCTAGACCAGGCAGTCTCACCTACGAGCAGTACGTC. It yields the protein CSARPGSLTYEQYV.

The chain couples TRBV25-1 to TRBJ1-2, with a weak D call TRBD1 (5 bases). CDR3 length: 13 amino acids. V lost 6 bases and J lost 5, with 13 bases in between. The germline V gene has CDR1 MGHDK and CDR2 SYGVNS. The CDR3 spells CASSAGRGYGYTF. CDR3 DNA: TGTGCCAGCAGCGCAGGGAGAGGGTATGGCTACACCTTC.

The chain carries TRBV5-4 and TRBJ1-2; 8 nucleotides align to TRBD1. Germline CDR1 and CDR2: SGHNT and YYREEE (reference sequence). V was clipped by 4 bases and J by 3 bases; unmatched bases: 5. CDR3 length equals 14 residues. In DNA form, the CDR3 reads TGTGCCAGCAGCGGGACAGGAAATGACTATGGCTACACCTTC. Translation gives CASSGTGNDYGYTF.

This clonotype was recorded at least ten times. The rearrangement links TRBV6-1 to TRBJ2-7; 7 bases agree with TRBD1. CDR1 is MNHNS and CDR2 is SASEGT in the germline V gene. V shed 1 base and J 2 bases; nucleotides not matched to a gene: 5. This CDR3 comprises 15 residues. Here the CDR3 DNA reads TGTGCCAGCAGTGAAGGCGGGCAGGGGGCCTACGAGCAGTACGTC. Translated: CASSEGGQGAYEQYV.

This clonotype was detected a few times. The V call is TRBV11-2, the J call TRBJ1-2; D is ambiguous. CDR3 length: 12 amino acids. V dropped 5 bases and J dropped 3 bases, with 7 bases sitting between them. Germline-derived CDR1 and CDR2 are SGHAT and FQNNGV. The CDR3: CASSHHYYGYTF. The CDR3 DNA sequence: TGTGCCAGCAGCCACCATTACTATGGCTACACCTTC.

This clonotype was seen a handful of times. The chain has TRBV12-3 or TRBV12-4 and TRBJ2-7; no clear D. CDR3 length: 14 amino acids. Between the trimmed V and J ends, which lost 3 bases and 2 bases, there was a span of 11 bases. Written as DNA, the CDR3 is TGTGCCAGCAGTTTCGGACCACGGCCCTACGAGCAGTACTTC. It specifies CASSFGPRPYEQYF.

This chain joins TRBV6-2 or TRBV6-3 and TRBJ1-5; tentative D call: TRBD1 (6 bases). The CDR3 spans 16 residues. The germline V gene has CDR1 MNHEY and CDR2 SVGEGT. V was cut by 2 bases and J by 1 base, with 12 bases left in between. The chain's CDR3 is CASSYADSESNQPQHF. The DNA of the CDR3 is TGTGCCAGCAGTTACGCGGACAGCGAAAGCAATCAGCCCCAGCATTTT.

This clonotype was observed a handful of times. The CDR3 DNA follows: TGTGCCAGCAGCCCTGCGGGCAGCTTAATTCAGTACTTC. It yields the protein CASSPAGSLIQYF. The chain couples TRBV7-3 to TRBJ2-4, with D tentatively TRBD2 (5 bases). V lost 5 bases, J lost 10 bases, and 15 bases lay in between. Germline loops: CDR1 SGHTA, CDR2 FQGTGA. The CDR3 totals 13 residues.

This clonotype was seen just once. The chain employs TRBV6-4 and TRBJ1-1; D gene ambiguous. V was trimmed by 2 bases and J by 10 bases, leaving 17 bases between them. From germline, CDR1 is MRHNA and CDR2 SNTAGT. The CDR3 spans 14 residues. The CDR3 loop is CASSDAPDSYGAFF. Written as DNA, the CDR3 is TGTGCCAGCAGTGACGCCCCCGATTCGTACGGAGCTTTCTTT.

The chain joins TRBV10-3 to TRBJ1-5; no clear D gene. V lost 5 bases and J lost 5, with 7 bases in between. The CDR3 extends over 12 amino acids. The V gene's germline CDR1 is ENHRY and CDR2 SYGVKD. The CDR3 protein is CAISRFDQPQHF. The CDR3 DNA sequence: TGTGCCATCAGTCGCTTCGATCAGCCCCAGCATTTT.

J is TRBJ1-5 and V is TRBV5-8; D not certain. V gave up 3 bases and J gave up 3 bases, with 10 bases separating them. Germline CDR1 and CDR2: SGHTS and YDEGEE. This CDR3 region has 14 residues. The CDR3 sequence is CASSSRTFNQPQHF. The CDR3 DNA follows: TGTGCCAGCAGCTCACGGACCTTCAATCAGCCCCAGCATTTT.

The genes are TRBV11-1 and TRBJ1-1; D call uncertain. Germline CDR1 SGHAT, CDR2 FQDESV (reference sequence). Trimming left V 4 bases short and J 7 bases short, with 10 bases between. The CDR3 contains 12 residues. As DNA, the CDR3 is TGTGCCAGCAGCTCCACTCGGGGTGAAGCTTTCTTT. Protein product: CASSSTRGEAFF. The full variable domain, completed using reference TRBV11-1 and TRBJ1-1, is EAEVAQSPRYKITEKSQAVAFWCDPISGHATLYWYRQILGQGPELLVQFQDESVVDDSQLPKDRFSAERLKGVDSTLKIQPAELGDSAMYLCASSSTRGEAFFGQGTRLTVV.